This T cell receptor beta chain was profiled in a study of cytomegalovirus exposure and HLA in healthy donors (dated by TCRdb to about 2017). As for the study more broadly: In an earlier analysis of approximately 500 of the donors, 276 Gb of sequence data and some 100 million unique TCR beta sequences from 150 million to 200 million T cells were reported. An early release that covered some 630 HLA-typed donors contained approximately 300 gigabases of sequencing data and about 93 million unique TCR sequences. Of the roughly 390 genotyped donors, approximately 80% fell in the genetic ancestry cluster associated with self-reported Caucasian donors. The study aimed to test whether signatures of past pathogen exposure could be identified by cataloging public T cell receptors. Using immunosequencing, the study profiled T cell repertoires from 500 to 800 subjects and related those repertoires to cytomegalovirus serostatus. In addition to the first cohort of approximately 650 subjects, a separate validation cohort of about 120 different subjects was used. High-throughput TCR immunosequencing, statistical association of individual TCRs with disease status, and machine learning were combined to predict cytomegalovirus infection status. In a later analysis, previously published TCR beta repertoires from 550 to 750 donors were re-analyzed and high-resolution HLA genotyping was added so that TCR occurrence patterns could be studied. In the later analysis, no new phenotypic data were used to find candidate immune exposures; instead, reliance was placed on TCR beta sequences and their occurrence across donors. In an earlier analysis of more than 550 of the donors, high-throughput TCR beta sequencing was used to judge whether each TCR beta V gene segment behaved as functional or pseudogenic. Donor age, sex, ethnicity and CMV serostatus were compiled together with the repertoire data. A later genetic analysis took genome-wide SNP genotypes for about three fifths of the roughly 700 donors and used that subset as a discovery cohort. Every discovery cohort repertoire had been produced on one sequencing platform. HLA typing included class I and class II loci at four-digit resolution. The number of typed donors differed by locus: about 620-640 for A, B, C, DRB1 and DQB1; some 500 for DQA1; 606 for DPA1; and around 490 for DPB1. Several DR-DQ haplotypes were handled as single units for association and clustering because linkage in the cohort was strong. Across 300 to 400 genotyped donors of the cohort, an average of about 200,000 unique TCR beta nucleotide sequences per donor were sequenced, and roughly a sixth of those sequences were non-productive.

This clone was detected only a few times. The target of this receptor is not known. Base qualities are not at hand, and no much larger clone is one base apart. The protocol used for the library was the immunoSEQ multiplex PCR assay. For the multiplex PCR, a mixture combining 60 forward primers for TCR Vbeta segments and 13 reverse primers for TCR Jbeta segments was used. The CDR3 region of rearranged TCR beta genes was amplified from genomic DNA by a multiplex PCR assay. The amplified TCR beta libraries were sequenced on the Illumina HiSeq System as 87-base-pair reads. For the original study's pipeline: A later analysis counted 65 million to 90 million unique TCR beta chains across the 650 to 700 repertoires, and approximately 11 million of these chains were shared by at least two donors. Raw reads were error-corrected and collapsed into unique sequences with a nearest-neighbor algorithm that merged closely related sequences to remove PCR and sequencing errors. V, D and J gene segments were assigned by aligning CDR3 sequences to IMGT reference sequences. For a sequence to be retained, at least a six-nucleotide match to both a V gene segment and a J gene segment was required. A rearrangement was called productive if the CDR3 had no stop codons and remained in frame with V and J, and every other rearrangement was called non-productive. Following IMGT convention, CDR3 was defined as the stretch from the second conserved V-encoded cysteine up to the conserved J-encoded phenylalanine. In an earlier analysis of more than 550 of the donors, sequences lacking an unambiguous match to a single V gene segment were excluded. In an earlier analysis of approximately 610 of the donors, V segments were called functional above 56.7% productive rearrangements and were called segregating when the between-donor standard deviation exceeded 5%. A statistical classification framework was built for diagnosing cytomegalovirus status from the catalog of TCR beta chain sequences. V and J gene assignment, in a later analysis, came from comparing TCR nucleotide sequences with IMGT/GENE-DB human TR gene sequences. In a later analysis, CDR3 sequences and most-parsimonious VDJ recombination scenarios were assigned using the TCRdist pipeline. In a later analysis, every TCR beta chain was defined by the combination of its CDR3 amino acid sequence and its V-gene family, and reads without a unique V-gene family were dropped. In a later analysis, 450 to 600 highly shared, low-generation-probability nucleotide sequences were removed to address suspected cross-contamination and a sequencing artifact. In a later analysis, a clonal expansion index was calculated for each public chain from normalized within-repertoire ranks of inferred template counts. In a later analysis, generation probabilities were computed with a VDJ recombination model fitted to out-of-frame rearrangements, and the resulting probabilities were checked against IGoR. In a later analysis, TCR-TCR, TCR-HLA and TCR-CMV co-occurrence was scored with hypergeometric tests, and a repertoire-size bias correction was applied to TCR pairs. In a later analysis, false discovery rates were estimated by permuting HLA or CMV assignments 20 times. In a later analysis, co-occurring TCRs were grouped using DBSCAN, and TCRdist sequence similarity was added for clustering within HLA-allele-positive subsets. Repertoires with fewer than 30,000 or more than 120,000 public chains, plus five repertoires with anomalous nucleotide sharing, were excluded from co-occurrence clustering. Imported from immuneACCESS, the table was reduced by TCRdb to in-frame sequences with V and J called. These copies leave out some clones; in studies compared against another copy, an unresolved V gene accounts for under half, and the cause of the remainder is not known. V and J calls and clone size are those listed in that table; D and trimming were worked out from the DNA. This sample has 50,000 to 65,000 clones in its table, and approximately 70% of those were observed once. The ten largest make up 22% of the sample.

Results the study describes overall, beyond this receptor: Immune exposure information for the cohort was limited to CMV serostatus. Linkage disequilibrium might explain the correlated functional status among segregating V segments, but an unknown experimental factor could not be ruled out. An earlier analysis of approximately 530 of the donors showed that most TCR beta V segments appeared in productive rearrangements either about 87% or about 30% of the time, which broadly matched IMGT annotations. In both the original and validation cohorts, the classifier was reported to diagnose cytomegalovirus status with high specificity and sensitivity. Only TCR beta chains were sequenced in this cohort, and the absence of alpha or paired-chain data limited detectable features. In a later analysis, several top co-occurrence clusters were reported to appear linked to parvovirus B19, influenza, CMV and Epstein-Barr virus. Because counts were too low, 15 to 20 rarely observed V segments, including chromosome 9 orphons, were excluded from the earlier analysis of some 540 of the donors. According to a later genetic analysis, donors in an Asian-associated ancestry cluster had fewer N-insertions in productive TCRs than the approximately 690-donor mean. In a later analysis, around 17,000 TCR beta sequences were associated with specific HLA alleles at a false discovery rate of 0.05. A later genetic analysis associated a missense DCLRE1C variant with V-gene and J-gene trimming of TCR beta chains, and an independent cohort replicated the association. In a later analysis, most CMV-associated TCR beta chains were found to appear HLA-restricted, with HLA associations seemingly driven largely by CMV exposure. Strong co-occurrence of HLA alleles, especially DR and DQ, made assigning TCR associations to individual alleles difficult. In a later analysis, HLA-associated TCR beta chains were found to be more clonally expanded and to have lower generation probabilities than equally common non-associated chains. Most TCR sequences were seen in very few donors, while some public TCRs were found in many individuals. According to the authors, the approach could potentially be generalized to other disease states and immunological phenotypes. The 87-base-pair reads could not distinguish some IMGT-functional V segments, including TRBV6-2 and TRBV6-3, so those segments were excluded. In a later analysis, TCR association rates were found to vary across HLA loci, with the most associated TCRs seen for DRB1 alleles and the fewest for HLA-C alleles. Three of the identified cytomegalovirus-associated TCR beta chains were confirmed in vitro to be specific for cytomegalovirus antigens. A cluster of highly shared sequence variants was judged likely to be a technical artifact of the sequencing pipeline. HLA typing was unavailable for some donors at each locus, so association tests used only the typed subset. A further reported finding was that TCR beta sequences accurately predicted the HLA-A and HLA-B alleles for most subjects in the first cohort. Sequencing depth was assumed to be roughly uniform across donors in the presence/absence analyses, though that assumption may not hold. A total of some 180 TCR beta chains were listed by the study as associated with cytomegalovirus.

The cohort was made up of 500 to 850 healthy bone marrow donors. At the time of sampling, every cohort member was nominally healthy, though immune exposures that went unrecorded were likely present. The donor tested CMV seropositive and was one of the 289 seropositive cohort members. Each donor provided a peripheral blood sample, and peripheral blood mononuclear cells were used for TCR beta sequencing. The Qiagen DNeasy Blood Extraction Kit was used to extract genomic DNA from the blood cell samples. CDR1 and CDR2 were assigned from the germline V gene as MDHEN and SYDVKM. Trimming costs V 6 bases and J 2 bases, and their ends lie 14 bases apart. The CDR3 spans 14 residues, from the cysteine through the phenylalanine. Just CDR3 DNA is preserved here, 42 bases in frame from base 1.

The sample taken for sequencing was PBMCs. This sequence originates from a woman aged 45-65 years in good health and CMV-seropositive. The chain uses TRBV28 and TRBJ2-7; 5 matching bases give a weak D call of TRBD1. The DNA sequence is given as TGTGCCAGCAGCCCTGTGGCAGGGACCTACGAGCAGTACTTC. It specifies CASSPVAGTYEQYF.